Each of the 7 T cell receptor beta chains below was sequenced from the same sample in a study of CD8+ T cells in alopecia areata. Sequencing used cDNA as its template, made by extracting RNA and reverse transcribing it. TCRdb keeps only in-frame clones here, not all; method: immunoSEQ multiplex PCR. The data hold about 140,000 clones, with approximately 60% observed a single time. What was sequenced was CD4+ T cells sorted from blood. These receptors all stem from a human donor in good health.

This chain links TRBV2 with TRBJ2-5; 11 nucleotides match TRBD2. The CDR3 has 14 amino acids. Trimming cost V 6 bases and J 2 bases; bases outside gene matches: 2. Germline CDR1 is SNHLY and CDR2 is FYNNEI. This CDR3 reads CASRRTSGQETQYF. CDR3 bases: TGTGCCAGCAGGAGGACTAGCGGGCAAGAGACCCAGTACTTC.

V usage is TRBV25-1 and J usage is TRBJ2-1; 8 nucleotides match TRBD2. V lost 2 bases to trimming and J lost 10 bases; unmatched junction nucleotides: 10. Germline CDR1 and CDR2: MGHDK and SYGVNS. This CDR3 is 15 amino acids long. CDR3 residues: CASSEGNSGANEQFF. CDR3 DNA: TGTGCCAGCAGTGAAGGGAATAGCGGGGCAAACGAGCAGTTCTTC.

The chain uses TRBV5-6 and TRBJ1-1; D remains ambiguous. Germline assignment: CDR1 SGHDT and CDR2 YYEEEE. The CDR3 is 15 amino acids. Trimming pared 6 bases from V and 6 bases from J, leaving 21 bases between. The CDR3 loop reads CASTRVETQAAEAFF. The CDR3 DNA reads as TGTGCCAGCACCCGTGTAGAGACCCAGGCCGCTGAAGCTTTCTTT.

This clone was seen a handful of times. The CDR3 sequence: CASIPTGAVPEAFF. The CDR3 DNA follows: TGTGCCAGTATCCCGACAGGGGCAGTTCCTGAAGCTTTCTTT. The rearrangement joins TRBV19 to TRBJ1-1; 8 bases match TRBD1. Germline V gives CDR1 LNHDA, CDR2 SQIVND (reference sequence). After removal of 7 bases from V and 6 bases from J, the junction contained 10 bases not matched to a gene. There are 14 residues in the CDR3.

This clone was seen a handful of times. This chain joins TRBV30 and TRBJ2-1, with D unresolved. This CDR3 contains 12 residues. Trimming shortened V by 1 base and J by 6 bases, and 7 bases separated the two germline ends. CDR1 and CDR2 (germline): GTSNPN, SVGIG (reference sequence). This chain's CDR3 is CAWSAPSNEQFF. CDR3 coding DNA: TGTGCCTGGAGTGCGCCCTCCAATGAGCAGTTCTTC.

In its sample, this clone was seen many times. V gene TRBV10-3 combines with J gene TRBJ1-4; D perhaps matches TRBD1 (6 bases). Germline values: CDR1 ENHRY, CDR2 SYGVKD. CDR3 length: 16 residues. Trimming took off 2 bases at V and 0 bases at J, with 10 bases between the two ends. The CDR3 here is CAISETGKSTNEKLFF. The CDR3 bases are TGTGCCATCAGTGAGACAGGGAAGTCAACTAATGAAAAACTGTTTTTT.

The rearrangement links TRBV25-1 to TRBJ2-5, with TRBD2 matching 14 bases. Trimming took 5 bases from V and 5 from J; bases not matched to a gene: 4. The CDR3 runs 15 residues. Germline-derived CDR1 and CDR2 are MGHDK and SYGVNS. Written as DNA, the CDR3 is TGTGCCAGCAGTCCAGGGACTAGCGGGAGCGAGACCCAGTACTTC. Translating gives CASSPGTSGSETQYF.